The T cell receptor beta chain described here comes from a study of blood T cells in healthy people across ages. Trimming at V came to 2 bases and at J to 0 bases, leaving 7 bases not matched to a gene. Germline loops: CDR1 KGHSH, CDR2 LQKENI. The CDR3 sequence is 18 residues long. Then a second PCR, running roughly 7 to 11 cycles, was carried out with a sample-barcoded 5' primer and a J-beta primer mix. Using its own MiXCR run on the 5' RACE reads, TCRdb lists one record per CDR3 protein. Of about 770,000 distinct CDR3 sequences listed, under 45% are singletons. V and J are TRBV18 and TRBJ1-2; TRBD1 matches at 12 bases. This clonotype was sampled from a man aged 55 to 70 in good health. Sequenced sample: blood. DNA for the CDR3: TGTGCCAGCTCACCAATAATGGGACAGGGGGCGTCTAACTATGGCTACACCTTC. Translated, it gives CASSPIMGQGASNYGYTF.